This T cell receptor (beta chain) was retrieved from a study of blood T cells in healthy people across ages. Study in general: Roughly one uniquely barcoded beta molecule per two T cells was captured.

All donors came from Russia, were Caucasian and healthy, and spanned ages roughly 6 to 95. Isolation yielded PBMCs, at least 6.5 million per sample, in every case. Using a J-beta primer mix together with a sample-barcoded 5' primer, a second PCR was run for roughly 7 to 11 cycles. Tagging of each cDNA molecule was performed by a template-switch adaptor with 12 random nucleotides. TCRdb analysed the 5' RACE reads with MiXCR anew, one entry per CDR3 protein. The sample shows some 320,000 distinct CDR3 sequences, roughly 26% of them seen only once. This clonotype has a handful of counts. This TCR derives from a woman between 65 and 79 years old in good health. The sequenced material came from blood.

In DNA, the CDR3 is TGTGCCAGCAGCTCCACTCGGGGGGGTTACGATGAGCAGTTCTTC. Protein product: CASSSTRGGYDEQFF. The V and J genes are TRBV6-2 or TRBV6-3 and TRBJ2-1, with TRBD2 identical over 8 bases. Trimming removed 6 bases from V and 8 bases from J; junction bases left unmatched: 12. The germline V gene encodes CDR1 MNHEY and CDR2 SVGEGT. The CDR3 is made up of 15 amino acids.